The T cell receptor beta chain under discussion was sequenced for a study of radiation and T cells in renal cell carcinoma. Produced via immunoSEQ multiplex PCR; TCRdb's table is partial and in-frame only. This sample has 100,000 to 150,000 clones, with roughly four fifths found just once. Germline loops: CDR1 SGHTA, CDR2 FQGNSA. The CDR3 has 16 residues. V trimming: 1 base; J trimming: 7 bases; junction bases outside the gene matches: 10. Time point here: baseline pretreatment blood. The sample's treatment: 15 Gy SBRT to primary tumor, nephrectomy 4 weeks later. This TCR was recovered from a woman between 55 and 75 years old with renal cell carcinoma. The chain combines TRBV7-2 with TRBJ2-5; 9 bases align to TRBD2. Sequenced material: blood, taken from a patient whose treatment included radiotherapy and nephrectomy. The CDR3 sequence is CASSLGGGGASGTQYF. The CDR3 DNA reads TGTGCCAGCAGCTTAGGGGGCGGGGGGGCCTCTGGGACCCAGTACTTC.